The present entry profiles one T cell receptor beta chain with its context. It lacks a known antigen. Base qualities are missing; no much larger clone stands one base away. This specimen comes from a study of technical replicates of blood from a handful of donors (dated by TCRdb to between 2016 and 2019). From V the trimming removes 7 bases and from J it removes 7 bases, while the gene matches leave 11 bases of the junction unaccounted for. Spanning cysteine to phenylalanine, the CDR3 consists of 16 amino acids. Solely the CDR3 DNA is kept, with 48 bases framed from the first base. CDR1 and CDR2 were assigned from the germline V gene as MDHEN and SYDVKM. The protocol used for the library was the immunoSEQ multiplex PCR assay. What TCRdb holds here is the immuneACCESS table cut down to in-frame rearrangements. Part of the clones is not present; checked against another copy, under half of the missing clones reflect an unresolved V gene, and the others are unexplained. This sample holds about 85,000 clones; roughly 94% were observed only once. 0.38% of the sample comes from the top ten.

This clonotype was obtained from a human donor in good health. Input material: T cells isolated from PBMCs. This receptor chain uses TRBV28 and TRBJ2-1; a stretch of 12 junction bases matches TRBD2. The CDR3 loop reads CASISSGRAGLNEQFF. The nucleotide sequence is TGTGCCAGCATCTCTAGCGGGAGGGCCGGGTTGAATGAGCAGTTCTTC.